This T cell receptor (beta chain) was profiled in a study of T-cell reconstitution after alpha-beta-depleted transplantation in children. V was clipped by 0 bases and J by 3 bases, with 11 bases between them. Germline CDR1 reads DFQATT; CDR2 reads SNEGSKA (reference sequence). The CDR3 has 14 residues. Unique molecular identifiers were incorporated into the prepared TCRbeta library. MiXCR was run by TCRdb on the PCR reads, yielding one entry per CDR3 protein. Found here are about 610,000 distinct CDR3 sequences, 10% of them singletons; the top ten hold roughly 3.9%. The starting material was PBMCs from the stem cell graft donor, obtained from the stem cell graft. The TCR sequence derives from a human donor who donated a stem cell graft to a child with acute myeloid leukemia. The rearrangement joins TRBV20-1 to TRBJ1-2; D call uncertain. As DNA, the CDR3 is TGCAGTGCTAGAGATCCGGTCCTCTACTATGGCTACACCTTC. This sequence encodes CSARDPVLYYGYTF.